One sample yielded the 9 T cell receptor beta chains listed below, sequenced in a study of PD-1 blockade in mismatch repair-deficient tumors. TCRdb's copy holds only in-frame clones and misses some; the assay was immunoSEQ multiplex PCR. The sample has about 100,000 clones, 82% seen once. The sequencing used peripheral blood, collected about eight months after starting pembrolizumab. The receptor source for this set is an adult with mismatch repair-deficient cancer.

The rearrangement uses TRBV6-1 and TRBJ2-2; 7 bases agree with TRBD1. Germline assignment: CDR1 MNHNS and CDR2 SASEGT. The CDR3 has 17 amino acids. After removal of 4 bases from V and 0 bases from J, the junction contained 8 bases not matched to a gene. The CDR3: CASSGRDSPANTGELFF. The CDR3 bases are TGTGCCAGCAGTGGTCGGGACAGCCCCGCGAACACCGGGGAGCTGTTTTTT.

This rearrangement joins TRBV7-9 to TRBJ2-1; 8 bases fit TRBD2. The junction had 11 bases not matched to a gene; V was cut back by 4 bases and J by 0 bases. Germline V gives CDR1 SEHNR, CDR2 FQNEAQ (reference sequence). The CDR3 is 18 amino acids. The CDR3 DNA reads TGTGCCAGCAGCTCCAAACCGACTAGCGTTAGCTCCTACAATGAGCAGTTCTTC. It encodes CASSSKPTSVSSYNEQFF.

This chain's CDR3 is CASSTRAGGIGVYEQYF. The CDR3 nucleotides read TGTGCCAGTAGTACCCGTGCGGGGGGAATTGGGGTCTACGAGCAGTACTTC. The chain links TRBV19 to TRBJ2-7, with TRBD2 matching over 8 bases. The ends lost 4 bases at V and 3 bases at J; junction bases unmatched: 14. The CDR3 is 17 residues long. Germline lookup yields CDR1 LNHDA and CDR2 SQIVND (reference sequence).

This clone appeared once. The chain is built from TRBV10-3 and TRBJ1-5; 7 positions match TRBD1. The ends lost 8 bases at V and 4 bases at J; junction bases unmatched: 5. Germline CDR1 reads ENHRY; CDR2 reads SYGVKD. The CDR3 totals 13 residues. The CDR3 bases are TGTGCCATCGGGGACAGTGAGAATCAGCCCCAGCATTTT. This translates into CAIGDSENQPQHF.

V usage is TRBV15 and J usage is TRBJ2-5, with D hard to call. V lost 0 bases, J lost 1 base, and 9 bases lay in between. Germline CDR1 is LNHNV and CDR2 is YYDKDF (reference sequence). The CDR3 is made up of 15 amino acids. The CDR3 here is CATSRDKGSQETQYF. In nucleotides, the CDR3 is TGTGCCACCAGCAGAGATAAAGGCAGCCAAGAGACCCAGTACTTC. Based on the CDR3 plus reference TRBV15 and TRBJ2-5, the full variable domain is DAMVIQNPRYQVTQFGKPVTLSCSQTLNHNVMYWYQQKSSQAPKLLFHYYDKDFNNEADTPDNFQSRRPNTSFCFLDIRSPGLGDTAMYLCATSRDKGSQETQYFGPGTRLLVL.

This clone appeared many times. V gene TRBV20-1 combines with J gene TRBJ1-5; D is undetermined. CDR3 length: 10 amino acids. The germline CDR1 and CDR2 sequences are DFQATT and SNEGSKA (reference sequence). The CDR3 loop reads CRDANQPQHF. The CDR3, as DNA: TGCAGGGACGCCAATCAGCCCCAGCATTTT.

This clone was observed once. The V call is TRBV7-2, the J call TRBJ2-7; D tentatively fits TRBD1 or TRBD2 (5 bases each). CDR3 size: 14 residues. The V gene lost 5 bases and the J gene lost 3 bases, with 14 bases spanning the gap. Germline V gene sequence: CDR1 SGHTA, CDR2 FQGNSA. CDR3 DNA: TGTGCCAGCAGCCCCATCGGGGCAGACTACGAGCAGTACTTC. Translating gives CASSPIGADYEQYF.

The chain carries TRBV15 and TRBJ2-2; TRBD1 matches 8 bases. J was trimmed by 2 bases and V by 4 bases; bases with no gene match: 6. The CDR3 is made up of 16 amino acids. CDR1 is LNHNV and CDR2 is YYDKDF in the germline V gene (reference sequence). The CDR3 loop reads CATSNGQGTNTGELFF. DNA for the CDR3: TGTGCCACCAGCAATGGACAGGGCACAAACACCGGGGAGCTGTTTTTT.

This clone was detected only a few times. A read error is likely here: a far larger clone is one base away. The sample holds other DNA sequences that translate to the same CDR3. The rearrangement links TRBV4-1 to TRBJ1-3; maybe TRBD1 (6 bases). Deletions cut 0 bases from V and 4 bases from J, with 10 bases between. Germline V lookup: CDR1 MGHRA, CDR2 YSYEKL. This CDR3 comprises 15 residues. The CDR3 nucleotides are TGCGCCAGCAGCCAAGATGAGGGGGGAGGAAACACCATATATTTT. Translating gives CASSQDEGGGNTIYF.